The TCR beta chain under discussion was sequenced for a study of long-term antiretroviral therapy in people with HIV. Study-level findings and limits: HIV repertoires showed narrower CDR3 length ranges than controls. Diversity measured after ART increased yet remained under transplant donor controls.

With survey level as its setting, the immunoSEQ assay was v3.0. The protocol was immunoSEQ multiplex PCR, while the TCRdb copy is restricted to in-frame clones and leaves out a portion. The sample has 15,000 to 20,000 clones; roughly four fifths are singletons. The germline V gene has CDR1 SGHRS and CDR2 YFSETQ. V was shortened by 4 bases and J by 0 bases, with 13 bases between the two germline ends. The CDR3 spans 15 residues. This clone was counted between two and nine times. The antigen is unknown. The starting material was unsorted PBMCs, obtained 2.2 years after starting antiretroviral therapy. The TCR sequence derives from a man between 45 and 60 years old with HIV. The chain is built from TRBV5-1 and TRBJ2-5; D remains ambiguous. The DNA of the CDR3 is TGCGCCAGCAGCCCAGATAATGGATACCAAGAGACCCAGTACTTC. It specifies CASSPDNGYQETQYF.